The 3 T cell receptor beta chains in this list originate from one sample, sequenced in a study of OX40 agonist ivuxolimab in advanced cancers. The repertoire was sequenced with immunoSEQ multiplex PCR; TCRdb's copy has only in-frame clones and lacks some. Of over 50,000 clones in the sample, 92% were seen once. The specimen comprised CD4+ or CD8+ T cells sorted from blood, sampled in a trial of the OX40 agonist ivuxolimab. The receptors shown here come from an adult with an advanced solid tumor such as melanoma, head and neck, liver or kidney cancer.

The CDR3 DNA reads TGTGCCAGCAGCCCCGGGACGGCTACCTACGAGCAGTACTTC. Protein product: CASSPGTATYEQYF. The rearrangement links TRBV13 to TRBJ2-7; perhaps D is TRBD1 or TRBD2 (5 bases each). Trimming removed 5 bases at V and 2 bases at J, with 13 bases between. Per germline, CDR1 PRHDT and CDR2 FYEKMQ (reference sequence). The CDR3 sequence is 14 residues long.

V gene TRBV6-5 combines with J gene TRBJ2-5; the match to TRBD2 covers 7 bases. Germline V CDR1 and CDR2: MNHEY, SVGAGI. Trimming cost V 6 bases and J 10 bases; bases outside gene matches: 5. The CDR3 extends over 11 amino acids. The CDR3 sequence is CASRGGVGQYF. The CDR3, as DNA: TGTGCCAGCAGGGGAGGGGTCGGCCAGTACTTC.

This chain connects TRBV19 to TRBJ2-5; TRBD1 or TRBD2 may be the D gene (5 bases each). The germline V gene encodes CDR1 LNHDA and CDR2 SQIVND (reference sequence). The CDR3 consists of 15 residues. Trimming pared 3 bases from V and 1 base from J, leaving 12 bases between. The CDR3 DNA follows: TGTGCCAGTAGTATCACTCGAGGGGCCCAAGAGACCCAGTACTTC. Translated: CASSITRGAQETQYF.